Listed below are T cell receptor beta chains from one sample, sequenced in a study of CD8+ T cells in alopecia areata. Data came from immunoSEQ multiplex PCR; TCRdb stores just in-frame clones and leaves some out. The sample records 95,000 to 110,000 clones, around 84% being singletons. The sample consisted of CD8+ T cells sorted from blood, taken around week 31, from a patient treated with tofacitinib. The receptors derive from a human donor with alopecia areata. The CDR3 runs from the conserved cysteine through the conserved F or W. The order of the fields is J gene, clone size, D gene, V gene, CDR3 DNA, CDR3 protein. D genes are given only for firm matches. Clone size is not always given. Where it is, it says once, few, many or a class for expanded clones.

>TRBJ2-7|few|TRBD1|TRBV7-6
TGTGCCAGCAGCCCGGTAACAGGGGGCTCCTACGAGCAGTACTTC
CASSPVTGGSYEQYF
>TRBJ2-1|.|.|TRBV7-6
TGTGCCAGCAGCACGCCGGTCGGCACAGATTACTCCTACAATGAGCAGTTCTTC
CASSTPVGTDYSYNEQFF
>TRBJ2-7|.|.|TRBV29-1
TGCAGCGTTGTCGGGGAGGAGTGGGAGCAGTACTTC
CSVVGEEWEQYF
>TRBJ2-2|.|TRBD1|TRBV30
TGTGCCTGGAGTGGGACAGGGGTCCTCGGGGAGCTGTTTTTT
CAWSGTGVLGELFF
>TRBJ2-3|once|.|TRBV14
TGTGCCAGCAGCCAAGATATGGACACTTATACGCAGTATTTT
CASSQDMDTYTQYF
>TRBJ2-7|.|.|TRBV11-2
TGTGCCAGCAGCTTAGATGTGTTGGCGACCTACGAGCAGTACTTC
CASSLDVLATYEQYF
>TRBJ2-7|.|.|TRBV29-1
TGCAGCGTTTCTTCAGACAGGAGCTCCTACGAGCAGTACTTC
CSVSSDRSSYEQYF
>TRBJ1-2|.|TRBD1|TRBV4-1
TGCGCCAGCAATCCCGAGGGACAGGGGGGCTATGGCTACACCTTC
CASNPEGQGGYGYTF
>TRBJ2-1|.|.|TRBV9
TGTGCCAGCAGCGTAGATCCAGGGGCAAATGAGCAGTTCTTC
CASSVDPGANEQFF
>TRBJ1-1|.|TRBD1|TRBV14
TGTGCCAGCAGCCACGGGGGACAGCATGAAGCTTTCTTT
CASSHGGQHEAFF
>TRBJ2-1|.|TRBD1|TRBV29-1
TGCAGCGTTGCAGGGGGCGCGAGGAATGAGCAGTTCTTC
CSVAGGARNEQFF